This T cell receptor beta chain is drawn from a study of T cell clonality in common variable immunodeficiency. The study's findings and limits: Fewer TCRbeta clones were shared among CVID subjects than controls. Authors noted CVID clonality's cause needs subpopulation repertoire sequencing.

This clone has a count of ten or more. The antigen is unknown. Read sequence stops 3 residues before the CDR3 end, and the germline J gene provides the missing end. TCRdb's table, derived via immunoSEQ multiplex PCR, lists solely in-frame clones and lacks some. The data show about 64,000 clones, with none appearing a single time. This CDR3 comprises 14 residues. The germline V gene has CDR1 SQVTM and CDR2 ANQGSEA. V was clipped by 6 bases and J by 0 bases, with 15 bases between them. The V gene is TRBV29-1, the J gene TRBJ2-7; D perhaps matches TRBD2 (6 bases). The sequence was collected from a person aged 18 to 70 in good health. The sequencing input was peripheral blood mononuclear cells. Here the CDR3 reads CSVELGGDSYEQYF. The DNA read from the CDR3 is TGCAGCGTGGAATTGGGGGGTGACTCCTACGAG.